This TCR beta chain was found in a study of beta chain features in type 1 diabetes. Study results and caveats: TCRB CDR3s were moderately but significantly shorter in Type 1 diabetes patients in all four CD4+ subsets. No resolution was reached here on whether HLA type influences TCRB rearrangement.

Each population that was sorted was more than 95% pure. As every portion of the isolated RNA was reverse transcribed, the sequencing read expressed TCRB transcripts. Only in-frame clones appear in the TCRdb table, and some are missing; sequencing was by immunoSEQ multiplex PCR. The table records roughly 180,000 clones, approximately 7.9% of them present only once. This CDR3 has 15 residues. Germline CDR1 WSHSY, CDR2 SAAADI. Trimming took 5 bases from V and 4 from J; bases not matched to a gene: 5. In the case of this clone: Its antigen is as yet unknown.

Sequenced: central memory CD4+ T cells from blood. This rearrangement joins TRBV10-2 to TRBJ1-5; 10 nucleotides align to TRBD1. The TCR originated in a man aged 18-30 years with type 1 diabetes. The CDR3 nucleotides read TGCGCCAGCAGTAGGGACAGGGGAGGGAATCAGCCCCAGCATTTT. This encodes CASSRDRGGNQPQHF.